The 31 T cell receptor beta chains reported below all come from one sample, sequenced in a study of cytomegalovirus exposure and HLA in healthy donors. Both 60 Vbeta primers and 13 Jbeta primers went into the PCR. Profiling relied on immunoSEQ multiplex PCR, and the TCRdb table lists in-frame clones only, not all of them. This table has over 120,000 clones, 80% appearing once. Material for sequencing was PBMCs. These receptors all come from a man between 50 and 59 years old in good health and CMV-seronegative.

The chain links TRBV5-1 to TRBJ2-7; maybe TRBD1 (5 bases). This CDR3 has 14 amino acids. CDR1 is SGHRS, CDR2 YFSETQ, per germline. V dropped 6 bases and J dropped 3 bases, with 16 bases sitting between them. Here the CDR3 reads CASKSTEVNYEQYF. The CDR3 DNA reads TGCGCCAGCAAATCGACAGAGGTCAACTACGAGCAGTACTTC.

CDR3 sequence (DNA): TGTGCCAGCAGTGAAGTTAGCGGCACAGATACGCAGTATTTT. This gives the protein CASSEVSGTDTQYF. The chain is built from TRBV25-1 and TRBJ2-3; D might be TRBD2 (5 bases). The CDR3 contains 14 residues. Germline CDR1 and CDR2: MGHDK and SYGVNS. Trimming left V 2 bases short and J 1 base short, with 7 bases between.

This clone was counted only a few times. CDR3 protein: CASSSDRDRLDTQYF. The CDR3 nucleotides read TGTGCCAGCAGCTCAGACAGGGACCGTCTAGATACGCAGTATTTT. J is TRBJ2-3 and V is TRBV5-6; 7 positions match TRBD1. V trimming: 3 bases; J trimming: 5 bases; junction bases outside the gene matches: 9. CDR3 length: 15 residues. Germline CDR1 reads SGHDT; CDR2 reads YYEEEE. Supplemented by reference TRBV5-6 and TRBJ2-3, the full variable domain reads DAGVTQSPTHLIKTRGQQVTLRCSPKSGHDTVSWYQQALGQGPQFIFQYYEEEERQRGNFPDRFSGHQFPNYSSELNVNALLLGDSALYLCASSSDRDRLDTQYFGPGTRLTVL.

The chain has TRBV27 and TRBJ1-5; 9 bases map to TRBD1. The CDR3 runs to 14 residues. The trim removed 5 bases at V and 3 bases at J, leaving 2 bases unmatched. Germline values: CDR1 MNHEY, CDR2 SMNVEV (reference sequence). The CDR3: CASSRDRANQPQHF. The DNA for the CDR3 is TGTGCCAGCAGTAGGGACAGGGCCAATCAGCCCCAGCATTTT.

The rearrangement links TRBV5-1 to TRBJ2-7; 7 bases fit TRBD2. Looked up from germline, CDR1 is SGHRS and CDR2 is YFSETQ. The CDR3 consists of 15 residues. J lost 0 bases, V lost 6 bases, and 9 bases had no gene match. The CDR3 is CASTPSGGSSYEQYF. As DNA, the CDR3 is TGCGCCAGCACCCCGTCCGGGGGGAGCTCCTACGAGCAGTACTTC.

The J gene is TRBJ1-5, the V gene TRBV5-1, with D unclear. The CDR3 length is 15 residues. Trimming took off 0 bases at V and 7 bases at J, with 14 bases between the two ends. CDR1 SGHRS and CDR2 YFSETQ come from the germline V gene. CDR3 sequence: CASSLAGSAGQPQHF. The CDR3, as DNA: TGCGCCAGCAGCTTGGCCGGGTCAGCCGGGCAGCCCCAGCATTTT.

CDR3 bases: TGTGCCAGCAGCTCCGAACCGGGACAGGGCTACGAGCAGTACTTC. Translated: CASSSEPGQGYEQYF. This chain joins TRBV5-6 and TRBJ2-7; 9 bases agree with TRBD1. J was trimmed by 3 bases and V by 3 bases; bases with no gene match: 7. The germline gives CDR1 SGHDT, CDR2 YYEEEE. The CDR3 consists of 15 residues.

V is TRBV2 and J is TRBJ2-6; D perhaps matches TRBD1 (6 bases). Germline CDR1 reads SNHLY; CDR2 reads FYNNEI. Trimming stripped 3 bases from V and 0 bases from J, with 15 bases between. This CDR3 has 18 residues. The DNA for the CDR3 is TGTGCCAGCAGTGAGCAAAGACAGGCCCTCTCTGGGGCCAACGTCCTGACTTTC. It yields the protein CASSEQRQALSGANVLTF.

The chain links TRBV28 to TRBJ1-1, with 8 bases matching TRBD1. The trim removed 3 bases at V and 5 bases at J, leaving 5 bases unmatched. Germline lookup yields CDR1 MDHEN and CDR2 SYDVKM. The CDR3 loop spans 14 amino acids. This CDR3 reads CASSFAGGRTEAFF. The CDR3 DNA reads as TGTGCCAGCAGTTTTGCAGGGGGCAGGACTGAAGCTTTCTTT.

V and J are TRBV30 and TRBJ1-4, with a weak D call TRBD1 (6 bases). Germline CDR1 reads GTSNPN; CDR2 reads SVGIG (reference sequence). Trimming cost V 8 bases and J 8 bases, with 18 bases left between them. The CDR3 contains 13 residues. Here the CDR3 DNA reads TGTGCCCAGGACAGCACGGGGGGGGAAAAACTGTTTTTT. Translation gives CAQDSTGGEKLFF.

A remark on this clone: One end of the junction varies from germline; a read error may be responsible. This chain connects TRBV7-7 to TRBJ1-5, with 7 bases fitting TRBD1. The CDR3 is 13 amino acids. Germline CDR1 is SSHAT and CDR2 is FNYEAQ (reference sequence). CDR3: CASSEIQGQPQHF. The CDR3 region has the DNA TGTGCTAGCAGCGAGATACAGGGGCAGCCCCAGCATTTT.

Here the CDR3 reads CASSVGGSGISYEQYF. As DNA, the CDR3 is TGTGCCAGCAGCGTAGGGGGTAGCGGGATCTCCTACGAGCAGTACTTC. The chain joins TRBV9 to TRBJ2-7, with 8 nucleotides matching TRBD2. Germline V gene lookup returns CDR1 SGDLS and CDR2 YYNGEE. The CDR3 runs to 16 residues. V lost 0 bases to trimming and J lost 0 bases; unmatched junction nucleotides: 5. Full variable domain (outside the CDR3, taken from reference TRBV9 and TRBJ2-7): DSGVTQTPKHLITATGQRVTLRCSPRSGDLSVYWYQQSLDQGLQFLIQYYNGEERAKGNILERFSAQQFPDLHSELNLSSLELGDSALYFCASSVGGSGISYEQYFGPGTRLTVT.

This clone was observed once. This sequence joins TRBV12-5 and TRBJ2-5; the match to TRBD2 covers 14 bases. Trimming took 7 bases from V and 2 from J; bases not matched to a gene: 3. The CDR3 has 15 amino acids. The V gene's germline CDR1 is LGHNT and CDR2 FRNRAP. The CDR3 DNA sequence: TGTGCTAGTGTTAGACTAGCGGGGGGGCAAGAGACCCAGTACTTC. It codes for CASVRLAGGQETQYF. Variable domain in full (rest from reference TRBV12-5 and TRBJ2-5): DARVTQTPRHKVTEMGQEVTMRCQPILGHNTVFWYRQTMMQGLELLAYFRNRAPLDDSGMPKDRFSAEMPDATLATLKIQPSEPRDSAVYFCASVRLAGGQETQYFGPGTRLLVL.

The chain links TRBV29-1 to TRBJ2-1, with D unclear. CDR1 is SQVTM and CDR2 is ANQGSEA in the germline V gene. CDR3 length equals 11 residues. V lost 5 bases and J 4 bases, leaving 6 bases between the germline ends. Here the CDR3 reads CSVNSYNEQFF. As DNA, the CDR3 is TGCAGCGTTAATAGTTACAATGAGCAGTTCTTC.

The chain employs TRBV28 and TRBJ2-3, with 12 bases that match TRBD2. The CDR3 runs 15 residues. The V gene's germline CDR1 is MDHEN and CDR2 SYDVKM. The V gene end was trimmed by 4 bases and the J gene end by 5 bases; junction bases not matched to a gene: 4. The DNA for the CDR3 is TGTGCCAGCAGTTCGGGACTAGCGGGTTTAGATACGCAGTATTTT. Translated, it gives CASSSGLAGLDTQYF.

Relative to its sample, this clone is medium-sized. The J gene is TRBJ2-1, the V gene TRBV19; D perhaps matches TRBD2 (6 bases). From germline, CDR1 is LNHDA and CDR2 SQIVND (reference sequence). This CDR3 region has 13 residues. Trimming removed 5 bases at V and 6 bases at J, with 11 bases between. This chain's CDR3 is CASSLGLSNEQFF. DNA for the CDR3: TGTGCCAGTAGTCTGGGACTGTCCAATGAGCAGTTCTTC.

For the CDR3, the DNA is TGTGCCAGCAGTTTATTTGGTGGACAGGGGGCTTATGGCTACACCTTC. Residues: CASSLFGGQGAYGYTF. This chain connects TRBV28 to TRBJ1-2; 11 nucleotides align to TRBD1. The CDR3 consists of 16 residues. The J segment lost 5 bases and the V segment lost 1 base, leaving 6 bases of the junction unmatched. Germline lookup yields CDR1 MDHEN and CDR2 SYDVKM.

The CDR3 DNA reads as TGTGCCAGCAGCTTGTCTATAACTAATGAAAAACTGTTTTTT. Translating it yields CASSLSITNEKLFF. This chain uses TRBV7-2 with TRBJ1-4, with no clear D. Per germline, CDR1 SGHTA and CDR2 FQGNSA. Trimming removed 3 bases at V and 1 base at J, with 6 bases between. CDR3 length equals 14 residues.

The sample holds one count of this clone. The chain uses TRBV7-9 and TRBJ1-5; a possible D gene is TRBD1 (6 bases). This CDR3 is built from 16 residues. Germline assignment: CDR1 SEHNR and CDR2 FQNEAQ (reference sequence). Trimming left V 1 base short and J 0 bases short, with 10 bases between. In DNA form, the CDR3 reads TGTGCCAGCAGCTTAGGGGCACAGGGTAGCAATCAGCCCCAGCATTTT. Residues: CASSLGAQGSNQPQHF.

The V call is TRBV5-1, the J call TRBJ1-2; no reliable D call. The germline V and J ends were trimmed by 5 bases and 2 bases, with 10 bases remaining between them. The V gene's germline CDR1 is SGHRS and CDR2 YFSETQ. This CDR3 comprises 13 residues. The CDR3 loop is CASSMSPNYGYTF. The CDR3 DNA sequence: TGCGCCAGCAGTATGAGCCCCAACTATGGCTACACCTTC.

V usage is TRBV10-3 and J usage is TRBJ2-7; D may be TRBD1 (5 bases). Between the trimmed V and J ends, which lost 1 base and 9 bases, there was a span of 22 bases. Germline-derived CDR1 and CDR2 are ENHRY and SYGVKD. This CDR3 is 16 amino acids long. CDR3 amino acids: CAISEWQGVRNGRQYF. The CDR3 DNA follows: TGTGCCATCAGTGAGTGGCAGGGTGTCCGAAATGGGCGGCAGTACTTC.

This chain's CDR3 is CASSYNDRAHRESLHF. CDR3 nucleotide sequence: TGTGCCAGCAGTTACAATGACAGGGCCCACCGTGAGTCCCTCCACTTT. This chain joins TRBV6-5 and TRBJ1-6, with TRBD1 matching over 7 bases. Germline V gives CDR1 MNHEY, CDR2 SVGAGI. With V trimmed by 2 bases and J by 14 bases, 15 bases remained unmatched. This CDR3 is built from 16 residues.

The chain is built from TRBV30 and TRBJ1-5; TRBD1 matches 9 bases. The germline V gene encodes CDR1 GTSNPN and CDR2 SVGIG (reference sequence). CDR3 size: 15 residues. Trimming at V came to 4 bases and at J to 4 bases, leaving 8 bases not matched to a gene. CDR3 sequence: CAWTRGGTGNQPQHF. CDR3 bases: TGTGCCTGGACCCGAGGAGGGACAGGGAATCAGCCCCAGCATTTT.

The chain recombines TRBV18 with TRBJ2-2; D remains ambiguous. Deletions cut 8 bases from V and 6 bases from J, with 19 bases between. The CDR3 covers 15 residues. CDR1 is KGHSH and CDR2 is LQKENI in the germline V gene. This chain's CDR3 is CASAPGLNAAGELFF. In DNA, the CDR3 is TGTGCCAGCGCCCCCGGTTTAAATGCGGCCGGGGAGCTGTTTTTT. Full variable domain (outside the CDR3, taken from reference TRBV18 and TRBJ2-2): NAGVMQNPRHLVRRRGQEARLRCSPMKGHSHVYWYRQLPEEGLKFMVYLQKENIIDESGMPKERFSAEFPKEGPSILRIQQVVRGDSAAYFCASAPGLNAAGELFFGEGSRLTVL.

V and J are TRBV7-2 and TRBJ2-5; 10 nucleotides match TRBD1. Germline V gene data show CDR1 as SGHTA and CDR2 as FQGNSA. The V segment lost 5 bases and the J segment 4 bases; nucleotides outside the gene matches: 1. The CDR3 contains 13 residues. The CDR3 protein is CASSRDRGETQYF. Here the CDR3 DNA reads TGTGCCAGCAGCAGGGACAGGGGAGAGACCCAGTACTTC.

This clone has more than one count but fewer than ten. The chain uses TRBV2 and TRBJ2-5, with TRBD2 as a possible D gene (5 bases). Trimming removed 7 bases from V and 2 bases from J, with 11 bases in between. CDR1 is SNHLY and CDR2 is FYNNEI in the germline V gene. The length of the CDR3 is 13 residues. In DNA form, the CDR3 reads TGTGCCAGCATGCGAGCGGAACAAGAGACCCAGTACTTC. Amino acid sequence: CASMRAEQETQYF.

The genes are TRBV7-8 and TRBJ2-5; tentative D call: TRBD2 (6 bases). The germline CDR1 and CDR2 sequences are SGHVS and FQNEAQ. This CDR3 is 15 amino acids long. V was trimmed by 3 bases and J by 5 bases, leaving 16 bases between them. CDR3 in amino acids: CASSFQAGFGETQYF. In nucleotides, the CDR3 is TGTGCCAGCAGCTTTCAGGCGGGGTTCGGGGAGACCCAGTACTTC.

This chain connects TRBV14 to TRBJ2-7, with 10 bases aligning to TRBD2. The CDR3 runs to 15 residues. The V segment lost 1 base and the J segment 3 bases; nucleotides outside the gene matches: 3. Germline CDR1 SGHDN, CDR2 FVKESK. The CDR3, as DNA: TGTGCCAGCAGCCAAGTAGCGGGGGGTTTCTACGAGCAGTACTTC. As protein: CASSQVAGGFYEQYF.

This chain uses TRBV5-4 with TRBJ1-6; D gene uncertain. Trimming shortened V by 4 bases and J by 7 bases, and 9 bases separated the two germline ends. This CDR3 contains 13 residues. The germline V gene has CDR1 SGHNT and CDR2 YYREEE (reference sequence). The CDR3 is CASSLNRNSPLHF. DNA of the CDR3: TGTGCCAGCAGCCTAAACCGGAATTCACCCCTCCACTTT.

The chain is built from TRBV27 and TRBJ1-5; D remains ambiguous. Trimming left V 1 base short and J 9 bases short, with 16 bases between. The CDR3 sequence is 15 residues long. The V gene's germline CDR1 is MNHEY and CDR2 SMNVEV (reference sequence). The CDR3 region is CASSLWSSREGPQHF. CDR3 sequence (DNA): TGTGCCAGCAGTTTATGGTCCTCACGGGAAGGGCCCCAGCATTTT.

V usage is TRBV9 and J usage is TRBJ2-3; 10 bases map to TRBD2. The CDR3 has 17 amino acids. Germline V gives CDR1 SGDLS, CDR2 YYNGEE. With 4 bases clipped from V and 2 bases from J, the junction kept 10 bases outside the gene matches. The CDR3 loop is CASSSLSSGGNTDTQYF. CDR3 nucleotide sequence: TGTGCCAGCAGCAGCCTTTCTAGCGGGGGAAACACAGATACGCAGTATTTT.